This T cell receptor (beta chain) was found in a study of neurological immune-mediated disorders. The unsorted libraries were produced from 2 million PBMCs held at -80 C. This CDR3 is 13 amino acids long. Germline values: CDR1 DFQATT, CDR2 SNEGSKA (reference sequence). Trimming cost V 4 bases and J 0 bases, with 10 bases left between them. This clonotype was counted many times. TCRdb reprocessed the 5' RACE reads via MiXCR and lists one record per CDR3 protein. The sample consists of about 59,000 distinct CDR3 sequences, more than 9.5% of them appearing once. The sequencing input was PBMCs. This TCR came from a woman aged 60 to 75 with HTLV-1-associated myelopathy (HAM/TSP). The chain recombines TRBV20-1 with TRBJ2-7; no clear D. For the CDR3, the DNA is TGCAGTGCTACCGCGCCGAGCTCCTACGAGCAGTACTTC. It specifies CSATAPSSYEQYF.